The 3 T cell receptor beta chains below all came from one sample that was sequenced in a study of blood T cell repertoires in COVID-19. Profiling relied on immunoSEQ multiplex PCR, and the TCRdb table lists in-frame clones only, not all of them. The sample includes fewer than 300,000 clones, approximately 88% of them seen just once. The sequencing sample was made of peripheral blood. The source is a woman in her 30s with acute or convalescent COVID-19.

To note about this clone: The identical CDR3 is also encoded by other nucleotide sequences in the sample. The chain recombines TRBV19 with TRBJ2-5; TRBD2 aligns across 9 bases. Germline assignment: CDR1 LNHDA and CDR2 SQIVND (reference sequence). The V and J ends lost 7 bases and 3 bases, in that order; junction bases with no gene match: 3. CDR3 size: 13 residues. The CDR3 loop reads CASMTSGKETQYF. CDR3 coding DNA: TGTGCCAGTATGACTAGCGGTAAAGAGACCCAGTACTTC.

This chain links TRBV29-1 with TRBJ2-7, with 10 positions matching TRBD1. J was trimmed by 5 bases and V by 0 bases; bases with no gene match: 7. This CDR3 contains 15 residues. Germline assignment: CDR1 SQVTM and CDR2 ANQGSEA. The CDR3 loop reads CSVEDQDRGLDEQYF. CDR3 DNA: TGCAGCGTTGAAGATCAGGACAGGGGGTTGGACGAGCAGTACTTC.

The CDR3 DNA is TGTGCCAGCAGCTCCCGACTAGCGGGAGCCTACGAGCAGTACTTC. Protein product: CASSSRLAGAYEQYF. The chain combines TRBV7-8 with TRBJ2-7; 12 bases match TRBD2. Germline values: CDR1 SGHVS, CDR2 FQNEAQ. The length of the CDR3 is 15 residues. Germline trimming cut 4 bases from V and 2 bases from J; bases unmatched to any gene: 3.